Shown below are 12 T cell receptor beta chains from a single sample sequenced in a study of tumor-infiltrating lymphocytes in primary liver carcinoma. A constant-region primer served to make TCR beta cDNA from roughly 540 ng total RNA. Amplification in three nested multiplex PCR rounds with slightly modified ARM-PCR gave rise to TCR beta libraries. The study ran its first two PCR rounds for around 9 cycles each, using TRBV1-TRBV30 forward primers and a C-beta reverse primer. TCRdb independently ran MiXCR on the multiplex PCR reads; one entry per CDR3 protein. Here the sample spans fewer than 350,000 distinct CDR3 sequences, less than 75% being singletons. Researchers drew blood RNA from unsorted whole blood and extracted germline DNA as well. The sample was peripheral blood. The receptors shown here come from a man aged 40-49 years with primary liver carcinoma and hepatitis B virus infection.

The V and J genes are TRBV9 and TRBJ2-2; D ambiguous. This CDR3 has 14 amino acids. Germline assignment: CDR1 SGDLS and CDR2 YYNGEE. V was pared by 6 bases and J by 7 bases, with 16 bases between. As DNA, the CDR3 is TGTGCCAGCACCTCCGGTCCGTTCGGCGGGGAGCTGTTTTTT. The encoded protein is CASTSGPFGGELFF.

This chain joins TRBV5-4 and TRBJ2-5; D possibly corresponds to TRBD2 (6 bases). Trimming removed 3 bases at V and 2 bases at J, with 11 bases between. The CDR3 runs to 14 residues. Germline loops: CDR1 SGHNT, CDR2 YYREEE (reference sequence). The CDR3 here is CASSSGAEQETQYF. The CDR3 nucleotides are TGTGCCAGCAGCTCGGGAGCGGAACAAGAGACCCAGTACTTC.

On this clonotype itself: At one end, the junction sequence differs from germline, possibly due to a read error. The CDR3 reads CATLPLGLAGEGNTRELFF. The CDR3 nucleotides read TGTGCTACCCTCCCACTGGGACTAGCGGGAGAGGGGAACACCAGGGAGCTGTTTTTT. The gene calls are TRBV12-5 and TRBJ2-2; 14 bases match TRBD2. This CDR3 has 19 residues. Looked up from germline, CDR1 is LGHNT and CDR2 is FRNRAP. Full variable domain (remainder filled in from reference TRBV12-5 and TRBJ2-2): DARVTQTPRHKVTEMGQEVTMRCQPILGHNTVFWYRQTMMQGLELLAYFRNRAPLDDSGMPKDRFSAEMPDATLATLKIQPSEPRDSAVYFCATLPLGLAGEGNTRELFFGEGSRLTVL.

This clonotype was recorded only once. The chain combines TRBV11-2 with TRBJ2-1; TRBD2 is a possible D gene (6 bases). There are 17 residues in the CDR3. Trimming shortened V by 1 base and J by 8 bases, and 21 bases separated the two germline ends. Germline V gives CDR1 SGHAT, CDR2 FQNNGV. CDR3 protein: CASSLVDGRWGTDEQFF. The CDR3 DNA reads TGTGCCAGCAGCTTAGTAGATGGGAGGTGGGGCACGGATGAGCAGTTCTTC.

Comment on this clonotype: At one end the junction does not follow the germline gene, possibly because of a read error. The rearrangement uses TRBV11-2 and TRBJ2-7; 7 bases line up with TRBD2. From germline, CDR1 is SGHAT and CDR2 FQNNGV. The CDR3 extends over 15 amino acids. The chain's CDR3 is CAISLGGFRNYEMYF. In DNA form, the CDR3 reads TGTGCCATCAGCTTGGGGGGGTTCAGGAACTACGAGATGTACTTC.

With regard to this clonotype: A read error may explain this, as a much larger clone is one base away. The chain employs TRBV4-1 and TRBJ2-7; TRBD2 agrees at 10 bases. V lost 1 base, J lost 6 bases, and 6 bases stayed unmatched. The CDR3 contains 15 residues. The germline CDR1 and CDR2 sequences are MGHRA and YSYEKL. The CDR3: CASSQGTSGYCEQYF. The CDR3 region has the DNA TGCGCCAGCAGCCAAGGGACTAGCGGTTACTGCGAGCAGTACTTC.

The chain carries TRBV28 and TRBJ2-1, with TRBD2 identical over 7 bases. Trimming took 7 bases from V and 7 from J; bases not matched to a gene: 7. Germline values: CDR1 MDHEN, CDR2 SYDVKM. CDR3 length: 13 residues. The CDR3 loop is CASNLGGKNEQFF. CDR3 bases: TGTGCCAGCAACTTGGGAGGGAAGAATGAGCAGTTCTTC.

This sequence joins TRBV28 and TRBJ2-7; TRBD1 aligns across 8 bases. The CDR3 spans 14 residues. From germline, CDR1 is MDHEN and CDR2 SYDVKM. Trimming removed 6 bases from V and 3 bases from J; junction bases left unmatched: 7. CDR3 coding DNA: TGTGCCAGCAGGCCGGGACAGGCAATCTACGAGCAGTACTTC. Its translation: CASRPGQAIYEQYF.

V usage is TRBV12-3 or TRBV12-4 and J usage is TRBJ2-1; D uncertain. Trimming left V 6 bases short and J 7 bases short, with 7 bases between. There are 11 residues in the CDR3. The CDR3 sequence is CASRNYNEQFF. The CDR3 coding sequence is TGTGCCAGCAGGAACTATAATGAGCAGTTCTTC.

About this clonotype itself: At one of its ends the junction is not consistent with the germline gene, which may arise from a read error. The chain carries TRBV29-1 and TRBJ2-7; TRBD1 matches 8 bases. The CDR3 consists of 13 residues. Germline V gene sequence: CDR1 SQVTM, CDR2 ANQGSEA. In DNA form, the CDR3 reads TGCAGCGTTGCCCGGGACAGGTCCTACGAACAGTACTTC. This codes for CSVARDRSYEQYF.

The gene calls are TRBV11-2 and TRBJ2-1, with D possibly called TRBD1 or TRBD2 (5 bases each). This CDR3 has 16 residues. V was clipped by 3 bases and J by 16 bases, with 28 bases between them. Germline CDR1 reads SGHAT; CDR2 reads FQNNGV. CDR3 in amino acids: CASSFGRESSYNERFF. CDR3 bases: TGTGCCAGCAGCTTTGGCAGGGAGAGCTCCTACAATGAGCGATTCTTC.

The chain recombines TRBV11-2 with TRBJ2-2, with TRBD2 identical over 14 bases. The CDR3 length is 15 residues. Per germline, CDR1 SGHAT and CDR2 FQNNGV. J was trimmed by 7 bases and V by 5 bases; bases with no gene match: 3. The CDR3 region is CASSGTSGSIGELFF. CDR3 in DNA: TGTGCCAGCAGCGGGACTAGCGGGAGTATCGGGGAGCTGTTTTTT.